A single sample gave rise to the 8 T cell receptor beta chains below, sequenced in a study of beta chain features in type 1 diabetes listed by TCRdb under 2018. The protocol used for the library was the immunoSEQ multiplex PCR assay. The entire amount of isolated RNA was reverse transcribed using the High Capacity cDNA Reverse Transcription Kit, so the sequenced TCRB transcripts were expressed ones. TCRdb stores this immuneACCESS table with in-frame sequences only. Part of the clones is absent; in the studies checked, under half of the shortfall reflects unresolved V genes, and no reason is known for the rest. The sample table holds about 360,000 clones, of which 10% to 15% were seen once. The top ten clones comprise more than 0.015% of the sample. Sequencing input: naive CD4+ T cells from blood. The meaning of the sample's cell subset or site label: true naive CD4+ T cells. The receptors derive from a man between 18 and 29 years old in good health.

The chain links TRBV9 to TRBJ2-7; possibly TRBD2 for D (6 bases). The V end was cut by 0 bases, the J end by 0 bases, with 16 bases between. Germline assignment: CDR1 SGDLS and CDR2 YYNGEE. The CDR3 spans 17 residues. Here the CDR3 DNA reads TGTGCCAGCAGCGTAGGGGCGGGGTCCACGTTCTCCTACGAGCAGTACTTC. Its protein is CASSVGAGSTFSYEQYF. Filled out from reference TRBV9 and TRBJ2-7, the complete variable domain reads DSGVTQTPKHLITATGQRVTLRCSPRSGDLSVYWYQQSLDQGLQFLIQYYNGEERAKGNILERFSAQQFPDLHSELNLSSLELGDSALYFCASSVGAGSTFSYEQYFGPGTRLTVT.

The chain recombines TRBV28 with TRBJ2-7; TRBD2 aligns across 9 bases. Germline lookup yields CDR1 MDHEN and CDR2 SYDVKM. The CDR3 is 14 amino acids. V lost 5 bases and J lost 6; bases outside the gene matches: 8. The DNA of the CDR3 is TGTGCCAGCAGTAAAACTAGCGGGCGTCGCGAGCAGTACTTC. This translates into CASSKTSGRREQYF.

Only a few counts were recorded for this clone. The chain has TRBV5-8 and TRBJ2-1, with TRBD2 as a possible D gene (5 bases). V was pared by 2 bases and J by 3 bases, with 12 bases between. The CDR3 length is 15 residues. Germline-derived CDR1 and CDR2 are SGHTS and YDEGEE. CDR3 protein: CASSLQGLFYNEQFF. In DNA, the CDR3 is TGTGCCAGCAGCTTACAAGGACTCTTCTACAATGAGCAGTTCTTC.

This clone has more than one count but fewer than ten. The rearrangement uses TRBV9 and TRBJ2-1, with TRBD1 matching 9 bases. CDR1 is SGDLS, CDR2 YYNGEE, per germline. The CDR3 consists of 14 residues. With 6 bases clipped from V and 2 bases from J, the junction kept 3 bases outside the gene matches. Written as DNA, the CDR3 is TGTGCCAGCACCGGACAGGGGACCTACAATGAGCAGTTCTTC. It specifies CASTGQGTYNEQFF.

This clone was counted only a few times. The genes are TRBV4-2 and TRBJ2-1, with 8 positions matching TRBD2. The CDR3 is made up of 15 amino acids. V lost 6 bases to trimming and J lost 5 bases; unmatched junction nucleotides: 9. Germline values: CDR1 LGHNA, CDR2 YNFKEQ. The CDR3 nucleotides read TGTGCCAGCAGTTCCTTCCCCGGGAGGGACAATGAGCAGTTCTTC. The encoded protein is CASSSFPGRDNEQFF.

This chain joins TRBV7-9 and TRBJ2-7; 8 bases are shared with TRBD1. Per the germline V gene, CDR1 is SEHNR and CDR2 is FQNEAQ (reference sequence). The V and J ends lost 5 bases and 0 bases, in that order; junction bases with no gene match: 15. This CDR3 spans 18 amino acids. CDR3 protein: CASSRSWGRQGSSYEQYF. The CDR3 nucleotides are TGTGCCAGCAGCCGCAGTTGGGGGAGACAGGGGAGCTCCTACGAGCAGTACTTC.

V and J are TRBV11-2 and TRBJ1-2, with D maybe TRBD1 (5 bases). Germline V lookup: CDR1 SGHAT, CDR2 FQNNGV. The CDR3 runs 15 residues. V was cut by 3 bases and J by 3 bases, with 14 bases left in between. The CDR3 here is CASSLGPGYDYGYTF. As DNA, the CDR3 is TGTGCCAGCAGCTTGGGGCCCGGGTATGACTATGGCTACACCTTC. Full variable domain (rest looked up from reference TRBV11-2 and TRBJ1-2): EAGVAQSPRYKIIEKRQSVAFWCNPISGHATLYWYQQILGQGPKLLIQFQNNGVVDDSQLPKDRFSAERLKGVDSTLKIQPAKLEDSAVYLCASSLGPGYDYGYTFGSGTRLTVV.

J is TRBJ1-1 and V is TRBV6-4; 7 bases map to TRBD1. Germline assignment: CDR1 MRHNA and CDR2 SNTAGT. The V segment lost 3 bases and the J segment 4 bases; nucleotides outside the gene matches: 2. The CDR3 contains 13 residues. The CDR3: CASSEAGGTEAFF. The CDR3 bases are TGTGCCAGCAGTGAGGCAGGGGGCACTGAAGCTTTCTTT.